The T cell receptor (beta chain) under discussion was sequenced for a study of blood T cell repertoires in COVID-19. The CDR3 runs 14 residues. J lost 2 bases, V lost 6 bases, and 6 bases had no gene match. Germline V gene data show CDR1 as SEHNR and CDR2 as FQNEAQ (reference sequence). The study drew participants aged about 18 to 89 years from roughly 25 US areas. Categorization into cohorts depended on clinical history that participants reported. In the original analysis: Using reference gene primer amplification, nucleated cell counts were estimated. Measured with immunoSEQ multiplex PCR; TCRdb has only the in-frame clones, and not every one. V, J and clone size are taken as reported in that table, and D and trimming were inferred from the DNA itself. The sample yields over 250,000 clones, 80% to 90% seen once.

The chain carries TRBV7-9 and TRBJ2-5, with 7 positions matching TRBD1. The sequence was obtained from a woman younger than 30 who had recovered from COVID-19. The sequenced material came from PBMCs or T cells enriched from blood (not recorded which). The CDR3 bases are TGTGCCAGCAGTTTTAGGGGGCTTCAAGAGACCCAGTACTTC. Its protein is CASSFRGLQETQYF.